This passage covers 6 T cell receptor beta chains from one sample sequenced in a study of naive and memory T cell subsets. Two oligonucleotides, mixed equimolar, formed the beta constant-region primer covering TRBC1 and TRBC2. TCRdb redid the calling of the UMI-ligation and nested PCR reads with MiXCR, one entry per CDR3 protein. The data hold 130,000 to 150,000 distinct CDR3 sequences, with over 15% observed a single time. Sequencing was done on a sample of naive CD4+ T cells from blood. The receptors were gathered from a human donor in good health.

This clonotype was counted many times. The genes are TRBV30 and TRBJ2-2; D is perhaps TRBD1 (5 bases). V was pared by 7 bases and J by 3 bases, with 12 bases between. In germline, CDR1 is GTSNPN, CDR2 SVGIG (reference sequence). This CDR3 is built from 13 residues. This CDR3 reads CASSQGHTGELFF. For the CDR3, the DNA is TGTGCCTCGAGCCAGGGTCACACCGGGGAGCTGTTTTTT.

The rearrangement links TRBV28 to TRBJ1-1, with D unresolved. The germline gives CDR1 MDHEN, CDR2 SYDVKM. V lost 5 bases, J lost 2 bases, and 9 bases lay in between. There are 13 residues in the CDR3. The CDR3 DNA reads TGTGCCAGCAGTACCGTGGGCAACACTGAAGCTTTCTTT. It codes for CASSTVGNTEAFF. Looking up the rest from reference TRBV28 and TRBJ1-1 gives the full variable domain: DVKVTQSSRYLVKRTGEKVFLECVQDMDHENMFWYRQDPGLGLRLIYFSYDVKMKEKGDIPEGYSVSREKKERFSLILESASTNQTSMYLCASSTVGNTEAFFGQGTRLTVV.

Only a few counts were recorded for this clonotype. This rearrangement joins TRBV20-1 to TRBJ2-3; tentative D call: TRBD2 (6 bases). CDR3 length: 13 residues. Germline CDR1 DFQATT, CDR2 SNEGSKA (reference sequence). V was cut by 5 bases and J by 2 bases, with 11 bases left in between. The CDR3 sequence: CSAGSGYTDTQYF. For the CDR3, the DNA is TGCAGTGCTGGTAGCGGATACACAGATACGCAGTATTTT.

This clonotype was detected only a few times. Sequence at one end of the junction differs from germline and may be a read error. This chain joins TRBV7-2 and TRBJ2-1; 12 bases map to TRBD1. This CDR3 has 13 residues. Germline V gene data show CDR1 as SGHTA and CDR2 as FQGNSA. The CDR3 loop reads CASSLARDRGPLF. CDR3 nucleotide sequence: TGTGCCAGCAGCTTAGCGCGGGACAGGGGGCCGCTCTTC.

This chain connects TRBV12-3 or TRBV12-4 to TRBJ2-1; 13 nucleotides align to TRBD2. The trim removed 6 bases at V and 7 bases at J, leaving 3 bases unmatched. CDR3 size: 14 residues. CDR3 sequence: CASRRLAGGNEQFF. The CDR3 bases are TGTGCCAGCAGACGACTAGCGGGAGGAAATGAGCAGTTCTTC.

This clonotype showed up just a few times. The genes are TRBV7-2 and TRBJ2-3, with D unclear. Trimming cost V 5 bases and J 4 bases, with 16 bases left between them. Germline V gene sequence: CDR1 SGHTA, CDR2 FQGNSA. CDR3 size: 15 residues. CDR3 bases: TGTGCCAGCAGCGCCGCCTTGAGTGGCGCAGATACGCAGTATTTT. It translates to CASSAALSGADTQYF.